Below, 23 T cell receptor beta chains from the same sample are listed, as sequenced in a study of tumor and adjacent non-tumor tissue in lung cancer. RNA was extracted from bulk tissue without any cell sorting. This non-tumor lung sample came from over 3 cm beyond the tumor edge. TCRbeta libraries were built with three rounds of nested PCR, modified from ARM-PCR. Each CDR3 protein gets one entry after TCRdb re-called the multiplex PCR reads with MiXCR. Of about 110,000 distinct CDR3 sequences listed, under 65% were seen once; the top ten hold around 19%. Sequencing was done on a sample of distant non-tumor lung tissue. The receptors originated from a man aged 55-75 years with non-small cell lung cancer.

Points on this clonotype: An end of the junction differs from the germline gene, which may be a read error. The V and J genes are TRBV20-1 and TRBJ2-3; D remains ambiguous. The V gene's germline CDR1 is DFQATT and CDR2 SNEGSKA (reference sequence). This CDR3 comprises 14 residues. The CDR3 DNA reads as TGCAGTGCTATAGATGCAGTCACGGATGATACGCGGTATTTT. It yields the protein CSAIDAVTDDTRYF.

Remarks on this clonotype: Its ends do not fully match the called genes, so a read error is possible. This chain uses TRBV6-6 with TRBJ2-5; the D gene is possibly TRBD1 (5 bases). The length of the CDR3 is 13 residues. CDR1 MNHNY and CDR2 SVGAGI come from the germline V gene (reference sequence). Here the CDR3 reads CASQTDIVETQYF. In DNA form, the CDR3 reads TGTGCCAGCCAGACGGACATTGTGGAGACCCAGTACTTT.

A remark on this clonotype: This may be a read error, as it is one base from a much larger clone. The chain is built from TRBV28 and TRBJ2-3; unclear D gene. The germline V gene has CDR1 MDHEN and CDR2 SYDVKM. CDR3 length: 13 amino acids. The CDR3 region is CASRFGFTYTQYF. The CDR3 nucleotides are TGTGCCAGCAGATTCGGATTCACATATACGCAGTATTTT.

Details on this clonotype: This may arise from a read error, as a much more abundant clone is one base away. The rearrangement links TRBV5-4 to TRBJ2-1, with TRBD1 matching 8 bases. This CDR3 comprises 14 residues. V lost 3 bases and J lost 7; bases outside the gene matches: 6. Germline V gene sequence: CDR1 SGHNT, CDR2 YYREEE (reference sequence). CDR3 in DNA: TGTGCCAGCAGCTCAGGGGGCTTTCGAAATGAGCAGTTCTTC. It is translated as CASSSGGFRNEQFF.

A remark on this clonotype: The CDR3 does not end in the conserved phenylalanine or tryptophan, so this is likely a read error. Because the CDR3's place on the DNA is in doubt, the DNA is left out and the CDR3 is given as listed by TCRdb. The V and J genes are TRBV25-1 and TRBJ2-7; the DNA was not compared with TRBD2, the D call given in the table. Germline loops: CDR1 MGHDK, CDR2 SYGVNS. 14 amino acids form the CDR3, both terminal residues included. The CDR3 protein is CASSGRVGTYERYL.

The rearrangement joins TRBV30 to TRBJ2-1; TRBD2 matches 10 bases. There are 15 residues in the CDR3. Germline assignment: CDR1 GTSNPN and CDR2 SVGIG (reference sequence). Trimming removed 0 bases from V and 8 bases from J; junction bases left unmatched: 7. CDR3 region: CAWSVGLAGDDEQFF. CDR3 DNA: TGTGCCTGGAGTGTAGGGCTAGCGGGAGACGATGAGCAGTTCTTC. The whole variable domain, remainder taken from reference TRBV30 and TRBJ2-1, is SQTIHQWPATLVQPVGSPLSLECTVEGTSNPNLYWYRQAAGRGLQLLFYSVGIGQISSEVPQNLSASRPQDRQFILSSKKLLLSDSGFYLCAWSVGLAGDDEQFFGPGTRLTVL.

At least ten counts were recorded for this clonotype. The V gene is TRBV6-2 or TRBV6-3, the J gene TRBJ2-1; D unclear. Germline CDR1 MNHEY, CDR2 SVGEGT. There are 14 residues in the CDR3. V was trimmed by 7 bases and J by 2 bases, leaving 12 bases between them. DNA for the CDR3: TGTGCCAGCATGGCCCCCATAGCCTACAATGAGCAGTTCTTC. The encoded protein is CASMAPIAYNEQFF.

This clonotype has ten or more counts. The chain recombines TRBV20-1 with TRBJ2-1, with 9 bases lining up with TRBD2. J gave up 5 bases and V 5 bases, and 10 bases lay outside the gene matches. Per the germline V gene, CDR1 is DFQATT and CDR2 is SNEGSKA (reference sequence). The CDR3 is 15 residues long. The CDR3 region has the DNA TGCAGTGCTCCGAAGGGCGGGGGGGCCCACAATGAGCAGTTCTTC. Amino acids: CSAPKGGGAHNEQFF.

This clonotype was recorded many times. The chain combines TRBV6-1 with TRBJ2-1; 8 bases align to TRBD2. The germline V gene encodes CDR1 MNHNS and CDR2 SASEGT. The CDR3 covers 15 residues. Germline trimming cut 3 bases from V and 2 bases from J; bases unmatched to any gene: 3. The CDR3 sequence: CASSEAAGAYNEQFF. CDR3 DNA sequence: TGTGCCAGCAGTGAGGCAGCGGGGGCCTACAATGAGCAGTTCTTC.

About this clonotype: A much larger clone sits a single nucleotide away, making a read error possible. V gene TRBV5-1 combines with J gene TRBJ1-2; D remains unclear. CDR3 length: 15 residues. Per germline, CDR1 SGHRS and CDR2 YFSETQ. CDR3 protein: CASSLDGFANYGNTF. The DNA for the CDR3 is TGCGCCAGCAGCTTGGATGGGTTCGCTAACTATGGCAACACCTTC.

In its sample, this clonotype was seen a few times. The V gene is TRBV20-1, the J gene TRBJ1-4; D may be TRBD1 (5 bases). The V and J ends lost 5 bases and 11 bases respectively, with 21 bases between them. Per germline, CDR1 DFQATT and CDR2 SNEGSKA (reference sequence). CDR3 length equals 14 residues. CDR3 sequence (DNA): TGCAGTGCTCCAGACAGCTCCCGGGAAAGGAAACTGTTTTTT. Its translation is CSAPDSSRERKLFF.

This clonotype was recorded a few times. This sequence joins TRBV20-1 and TRBJ2-7; D remains ambiguous. Germline assignment: CDR1 DFQATT and CDR2 SNEGSKA (reference sequence). V was trimmed by 0 bases and J by 3 bases, leaving 12 bases between them. This CDR3 is built from 14 residues. Written as DNA, the CDR3 is TGCAGTGCTAGAGATCTACGTTCAGACTACGAGCAGTACTTC. This encodes CSARDLRSDYEQYF.

Worth noting for this clonotype: The missing conserved phenylalanine or tryptophan at the end of this CDR3 makes a read error likely. This rearrangement joins TRBV6-5 to TRBJ2-7; 13 bases line up with TRBD2. The CDR3 has 17 residues. V lost 7 bases and J lost 4; bases outside the gene matches: 13. The germline V gene encodes CDR1 MNHEY and CDR2 SVGAGI. CDR3 in amino acids: CASTRLAGGETQYEQYL. For the CDR3, the DNA is TGTGCCAGCACCCGACTAGCGGGGGGTGAAACGCAGTACGAGCAGTACCTC.

This clonotype was seen repeatedly, ten times or more. The chain carries TRBV20-1 and TRBJ1-5; maybe TRBD1 (6 bases). V lost 6 bases, J lost 3 bases, and 15 bases lay in between. From germline, CDR1 is DFQATT and CDR2 SNEGSKA (reference sequence). This CDR3 contains 14 residues. The CDR3 here is CSASTGENNQPQHF. CDR3 nucleotides: TGCAGTGCATCGACAGGCGAAAACAATCAGCCCCAGCATTTT.

As for this clonotype: As the CDR3 is not closed by the conserved phenylalanine or tryptophan, this likely results from a read error. The rearrangement joins TRBV6-2 or TRBV6-3 to TRBJ2-3; TRBD1 is a possible D gene (6 bases). V dropped 7 bases and J dropped 7 bases, with 12 bases sitting between them. Germline CDR1 and CDR2: MNHEY and SVGEGT. The length of the CDR3 is 12 residues. The CDR3 sequence is CASTSQGYTQYS. In DNA, the CDR3 is TGTGCCAGCACCTCACAGGGATATACGCAGTATTCT.

This clonotype has ten or more counts. The chain couples TRBV10-2 to TRBJ1-1; D is perhaps TRBD1 (6 bases). Per germline, CDR1 WSHSY and CDR2 SAAADI. Trimming pared 8 bases from V and 3 bases from J, leaving 13 bases between. The CDR3 extends over 13 amino acids. CDR3 amino acids: CASFGQRDTEAFF. Written as DNA, the CDR3 is TGCGCCAGCTTCGGACAGCGGGACACTGAAGCTTTCTTT.

Note on this clonotype: At one boundary the junction diverges from the germline segment, which might be a read error. This chain uses TRBV28 with TRBJ1-2, with no clear D. CDR1 MDHEN and CDR2 SYDVKM come from the germline V gene. The CDR3 runs 14 residues. The CDR3 DNA reads as TGTGCCATCAGTCAATCGTCAGGTCCGTATGGCTACACCTTC. This translates into CAISQSSGPYGYTF.

Concerning this clonotype itself: Lacking the conserved final phenylalanine or tryptophan, this CDR3 likely reflects a read error. The genes are TRBV4-3 and TRBJ2-5; no firm D call. Germline V lookup: CDR1 LGHNA, CDR2 YSLEER. This CDR3 spans 13 amino acids. V lost 1 base, J lost 5 bases, and 8 bases lay in between. The CDR3: CASSQALGETQYL. The CDR3 bases are TGCGCCAGCAGCCAAGCGCTCGGGGAGACCCAGTACTTA.

As concerns this clonotype: The conserved phenylalanine or tryptophan normally closing the CDR3 is absent here, so this likely arose from a read error. The rearrangement uses TRBV6-1 and TRBJ1-4; D gene unclear. CDR3 length: 15 amino acids. CDR1 is MNHNS, CDR2 SASEGT, per germline. Written as DNA, the CDR3 is TGTGCCAGCAATCTGAGACCCAAGGGAAGTGAAAAGCTGTTTCTT. The encoded protein is CASNLRPKGSEKLFL.

Comment on this clonotype: The junction shows a germline mismatch at one end, possibly a read error. The chain carries TRBV12-3 or TRBV12-4 and TRBJ1-6; D not certain. The CDR3 has 15 amino acids. This CDR3 reads CTSSLLGNKDSPLHF. In DNA, the CDR3 is TGTACCAGCAGTTTATTGGGGAATAAAGATTCACCCCTCCACTTT.

The chain uses TRBV11-2 and TRBJ2-5; D might be TRBD2 (5 bases). In germline, CDR1 is SGHAT, CDR2 FQNNGV. The CDR3 totals 15 residues. V lost 5 bases, J lost 7 bases, and 20 bases lay in between. As DNA, the CDR3 is TGTGCCAGCAGCACCACTAATGGGAGTGGAGGGACCCAGTACTTC. It translates to CASSTTNGSGGTQYF.

Notes on this clonotype: A junction end diverges from the germline sequence, so it may reflect a read error. The chain couples TRBV4-2 to TRBJ1-4; tentative D call: TRBD1 (5 bases). There are 19 residues in the CDR3. Germline CDR1 LGHNA, CDR2 YNFKEQ. CDR3 bases: TGTACCAGCAGCCAAGAAAGTTCAGGGATTTTTGCAACTAATGAGAAACTGTTTTTT. As protein: CTSSQESSGIFATNEKLFF.

The rearrangement links TRBV11-3 to TRBJ2-1, with TRBD2 identical over 10 bases. The CDR3 is 15 residues long. Germline V lookup: CDR1 SGHNT, CDR2 YENEEA. Unmatched junction bases numbered 9, after V lost 5 bases and J lost 8 bases. CDR3 sequence reads: CASSIAAGGSYEQFF. As DNA, the CDR3 is TGTGCCAGCAGCATAGCAGCGGGGGGGTCCTATGAGCAGTTCTTC.